A single sample is the source of the 21 T cell receptor beta chains below, sequenced in a study of memory CD4+ T cells and cytomegalovirus serostatus. The repertoire was sequenced with immunoSEQ multiplex PCR; TCRdb's copy has only in-frame clones and lacks some. In the table there are 30,000 to 45,000 clones, around 79% of which are singletons. The sort gate was single viable CD3+CD4+CD8-CD45RO+ cells for memory CD4+ T cells. Input material: memory CD4+ T cells from blood. These receptors were obtained from an adult in good health and CMV-seropositive.

The chain joins TRBV27 to TRBJ2-5; 7 bases are a match to TRBD1. Germline V gene data show CDR1 as MNHEY and CDR2 as SMNVEV (reference sequence). The CDR3 is made up of 14 amino acids. The V segment lost 5 bases and the J segment 5 bases; nucleotides outside the gene matches: 8. DNA of the CDR3: TGTGCCAGCAGTCTTCGACAGGGCATGGAGACCCAGTACTTC. This sequence encodes CASSLRQGMETQYF.

The chain recombines TRBV6-1 with TRBJ1-2; D call uncertain. This CDR3 region has 12 residues. V was pared by 3 bases and J by 5 bases, with 7 bases between. The germline V gene has CDR1 MNHNS and CDR2 SASEGT. In nucleotides, the CDR3 is TGTGCCAGCAGTGAGTCCTCATATGGCTACACCTTC. This sequence encodes CASSESSYGYTF.

This chain links TRBV29-1 with TRBJ2-2, with TRBD1 matching 8 bases. The CDR3 is 16 residues long. Trimming took 4 bases from V and 3 from J; bases not matched to a gene: 10. Looked up from germline, CDR1 is SQVTM and CDR2 is ANQGSEA. CDR3 protein: CSVGQGLLGDTGELFF. The CDR3 nucleotides are TGCAGCGTTGGACAGGGGCTTCTTGGGGACACCGGGGAGCTGTTTTTT.

V usage is TRBV5-1 and J usage is TRBJ2-3, with 7 nucleotides matching TRBD2. This CDR3 contains 15 residues. The V gene's germline CDR1 is SGHRS and CDR2 YFSETQ. Trimming at V came to 2 bases and at J to 3 bases, leaving 6 bases not matched to a gene. CDR3 residues: CASSLSGAETDTQYF. CDR3 nucleotide sequence: TGCGCCAGCAGCTTAAGCGGGGCCGAAACAGATACGCAGTATTTT.

V is TRBV6-5 and J is TRBJ1-1; D gene uncertain. Trimming stripped 7 bases from V and 1 base from J, with 10 bases between. Germline CDR1 reads MNHEY; CDR2 reads SVGAGI. This CDR3 region has 13 residues. CDR3 region: CASTLTANTEAFF. The CDR3 DNA reads TGTGCCAGCACCCTTACAGCGAACACTGAAGCTTTCTTT.

This sequence joins TRBV6-1 and TRBJ1-1; no definite D call. The V end lost 10 bases, the J end lost 2 bases, and 17 bases lay between the germline ends. Germline values: CDR1 MNHNS, CDR2 SASEGT. The CDR3 loop spans 14 amino acids. The CDR3 nucleotides are TGTGCCATTCTTTCTCCGGGGTTAAACACTGAAGCTTTCTTT. This gives the protein CAILSPGLNTEAFF.

This clone appeared once. The chain links TRBV6-6 to TRBJ1-2; D is uncertain. V lost 4 bases, J lost 3 bases, and 12 bases lay in between. The CDR3 has 14 amino acids. The germline V gene has CDR1 MNHNY and CDR2 SVGAGI (reference sequence). As DNA, the CDR3 is TGTGCCAGCAGTTTGAAGGCAATAGACTATGGCTACACCTTC. Translating gives CASSLKAIDYGYTF.

Here the CDR3 DNA reads TGTGCCAGCAGCGAAGGGGGGGGCCAGTACAATGAGCAGTTCTTC. Translation gives CASSEGGGQYNEQFF. The V gene is TRBV9, the J gene TRBJ2-1; possibly TRBD2 for D (7 bases). V shed 3 bases and J shed 4 bases, with 14 bases lying between them. The CDR3 consists of 15 residues. Germline lookup yields CDR1 SGDLS and CDR2 YYNGEE. Supplemented by reference TRBV9 and TRBJ2-1, the full variable domain reads DSGVTQTPKHLITATGQRVTLRCSPRSGDLSVYWYQQSLDQGLQFLIQYYNGEERAKGNILERFSAQQFPDLHSELNLSSLELGDSALYFCASSEGGGQYNEQFFGPGTRLTVL.

V is TRBV7-2 and J is TRBJ2-2; D may be TRBD1 or TRBD2 (5 bases each). Trimming stripped 5 bases from V and 3 bases from J, with 10 bases between. Germline loops: CDR1 SGHTA, CDR2 FQGNSA. This CDR3 contains 14 residues. The CDR3 region has the DNA TGTGCCAGCAGCCCGGGACCCTACACCGGGGAGCTGTTTTTT. This encodes CASSPGPYTGELFF.

The CDR3 is CASSYQNLNQPQHF. CDR3 DNA: TGTGCCAGCAGTTACCAGAATCTTAATCAGCCCCAGCATTTT. The rearrangement links TRBV6-6 to TRBJ1-5; D gene unclear. The V gene lost 2 bases and the J gene lost 4 bases, with 9 bases spanning the gap. Germline loops: CDR1 MNHNY, CDR2 SVGAGI (reference sequence). The CDR3 totals 14 residues.

This sequence joins TRBV7-2 and TRBJ2-5; the D gene is possibly TRBD1 (6 bases). V was clipped by 4 bases and J by 7 bases, with 22 bases between them. The germline CDR1 and CDR2 sequences are SGHTA and FQGNSA. There are 16 residues in the CDR3. The CDR3 loop reads CASSSGARTVGRTQYF. CDR3 bases: TGTGCCAGCAGCTCCGGGGCGCGGACAGTCGGAAGGACCCAGTACTTC.

The rearrangement joins TRBV7-3 to TRBJ2-1, with 7 bases that match TRBD2. V lost 5 bases and J lost 0; bases outside the gene matches: 10. The CDR3 extends over 17 amino acids. Germline V gene sequence: CDR1 SGHTA, CDR2 FQGTGA. CDR3 sequence reads: CASSPAGGGYSYNEQFF. The CDR3 nucleotides read TGTGCCAGCAGCCCGGCTGGCGGGGGATACTCCTACAATGAGCAGTTCTTC. The whole variable domain, filled in from reference TRBV7-3 and TRBJ2-1, reads GAGVSQTPSNKVTEKGKYVELRCDPISGHTALYWYRQSLGQGPEFLIYFQGTGAADDSGLPNDRFFAVRPEGSVSTLKIQRTERGDSAVYLCASSPAGGGYSYNEQFFGPGTRLTVL.

The chain is built from TRBV28 and TRBJ1-2, with 11 positions matching TRBD1. V trimming: 5 bases; J trimming: 1 base; junction bases outside the gene matches: 3. This CDR3 is built from 15 residues. Germline V gene sequence: CDR1 MDHEN, CDR2 SYDVKM. CDR3 DNA: TGTGCCAGCAGTCCCGGGACAGGGGGTAACTATGGCTACACCTTC. Translating it yields CASSPGTGGNYGYTF.

The chain has TRBV5-1 and TRBJ1-1; D perhaps matches TRBD1 (5 bases). Germline V gene sequence: CDR1 SGHRS, CDR2 YFSETQ. V gave up 5 bases and J gave up 1 base, with 9 bases separating them. The CDR3 sequence is 13 residues long. The chain's CDR3 is CASRWDGNTEAFF. CDR3 coding DNA: TGCGCCAGCAGGTGGGACGGGAACACTGAAGCTTTCTTT. The full variable domain, with the rest looked up from reference TRBV5-1 and TRBJ1-1, is KAGVTQTPRYLIKTRGQQVTLSCSPISGHRSVSWYQQTPGQGLQFLFEYFSETQRNKGNFPGRFSGRQFSNSRSEMNVSTLELGDSALYLCASRWDGNTEAFFGQGTRLTVV.

This clone is a singleton in its sample. This rearrangement joins TRBV28 to TRBJ1-5; 7 bases map to TRBD1. The length of the CDR3 is 15 residues. CDR1 is MDHEN, CDR2 SYDVKM, per germline. V shed 6 bases, J shed 1 base, and the junction held 6 bases outside the gene matches. The CDR3 protein is CASSPGGTSNQPQHF. CDR3 coding DNA: TGTGCCAGCAGCCCAGGGGGGACGAGCAATCAGCCCCAGCATTTT.

The genes are TRBV5-4 and TRBJ1-1; D is perhaps TRBD1 (6 bases). CDR3 length: 18 residues. Germline-derived CDR1 and CDR2 are SGHNT and YYREEE (reference sequence). Trimming stripped 0 bases from V and 0 bases from J, with 18 bases between. CDR3 sequence reads: CASSLAELVGGMNTEAFF. The CDR3 coding sequence is TGTGCCAGCAGCTTGGCTGAATTGGTGGGGGGCATGAACACTGAAGCTTTCTTT.

The J gene is TRBJ2-1, the V gene TRBV7-2; D gene unclear. Per germline, CDR1 SGHTA and CDR2 FQGNSA. With 4 bases removed from V and 5 bases from J, the gap between germline ends came to 3 bases. There are 11 residues in the CDR3. CDR3 sequence reads: CASSYHNEQFF. CDR3 nucleotides: TGTGCCAGCAGCTACCACAATGAGCAGTTCTTC.

The V and J genes are TRBV11-2 and TRBJ1-4; 9 nucleotides align to TRBD1. Trimming cost V 3 bases and J 7 bases; bases outside gene matches: 9. The germline gives CDR1 SGHAT, CDR2 FQNNGV. The CDR3 length is 16 residues. The CDR3 DNA reads as TGTGCCAGCAGCTTTCAAACAGGGGGCCGGGGTGAAAAACTGTTTTTT. Translation: CASSFQTGGRGEKLFF.

This rearrangement joins TRBV11-1 to TRBJ2-1; 7 bases are a match to TRBD1. With V trimmed by 5 bases and J by 5 bases, 3 bases remained unmatched. Germline loops: CDR1 SGHAT, CDR2 FQDESV (reference sequence). CDR3 length: 13 amino acids. The CDR3 DNA reads TGTGCCAGCAGCCTGGACAGGAACAATGAGCAGTTCTTC. This encodes CASSLDRNNEQFF.

This clone was observed once. The chain combines TRBV5-6 with TRBJ1-4; no definite D call. This CDR3 region has 14 residues. Trimming left V 6 bases short and J 5 bases short, with 14 bases between. From germline, CDR1 is SGHDT and CDR2 YYEEEE. The CDR3 region is CASTRATTNEKLFF. CDR3 coding DNA: TGTGCCAGCACCAGAGCCACCACCAATGAAAAACTGTTTTTT.

The chain joins TRBV7-3 to TRBJ2-1; tentative D call: TRBD1 (6 bases). V was cut by 4 bases and J by 5 bases, with 12 bases left in between. The CDR3 has 14 amino acids. CDR1 is SGHTA and CDR2 is FQGTGA in the germline V gene. The DNA for the CDR3 is TGTGCCAGCAGCTCCCGGGACACTAACAATGAGCAGTTCTTC. Amino acid sequence: CASSSRDTNNEQFF.